The next 25 T cell receptor beta chains were all read from a single sample in a study of OX40 agonist ivuxolimab in advanced cancers. Libraries were made using the immunoSEQ multiplex PCR assay. This immuneACCESS table, as held by TCRdb, lists in-frame sequences with V and J called but not all clones. Of the missing ones, under half trace to an unresolved V gene in checked studies; the others have no known cause. The sample records around 72,000 clones, around 86% of which are singletons. The top ten clonotypes cover about 0.42% of the sample. The sequences come from CD4+ or CD8+ T cells sorted from blood, collected in a trial of the OX40 agonist ivuxolimab. The receptors derive from an adult with an advanced solid tumor such as melanoma, head and neck, liver or kidney cancer.

This clone was counted a few times. This sequence joins TRBV5-1 and TRBJ2-7; 11 bases are a match to TRBD1. The CDR3 has 13 amino acids. Per the germline V gene, CDR1 is SGHRS and CDR2 is YFSETQ. V lost 4 bases, J lost 6 bases, and 3 bases stayed unmatched. CDR3 in amino acids: CASSVGTGGEQYV. CDR3 in DNA: TGCGCCAGCAGCGTGGGGACAGGGGGCGAGCAGTACGTC.

This sequence joins TRBV5-1 and TRBJ1-2; 12 nucleotides agree with TRBD1. Germline V gives CDR1 SGHRS, CDR2 YFSETQ. CDR3 length: 15 residues. Trimming cost V 4 bases and J 2 bases; bases outside gene matches: 3. CDR3 sequence: CASSPGTGGNYGYTF. The DNA for the CDR3 is TGCGCCAGCAGCCCGGGGACAGGGGGCAACTATGGCTACACCTTC.

The rearrangement links TRBV5-1 to TRBJ1-2, with 7 bases fitting TRBD1. CDR3 size: 13 residues. With 4 bases clipped from V and 4 bases from J, the junction kept 4 bases outside the gene matches. Germline V gives CDR1 SGHRS, CDR2 YFSETQ. The CDR3 loop reads CASSPGQTYGYTF. The CDR3, as DNA: TGCGCCAGCAGCCCGGGACAGACCTATGGCTACACCTTC.

The chain combines TRBV5-1 with TRBJ1-5, with 7 bases fitting TRBD1. Germline V gives CDR1 SGHRS, CDR2 YFSETQ. Germline trimming cut 4 bases from V and 1 base from J; bases unmatched to any gene: 2. CDR3 length equals 14 residues. The CDR3 region has the DNA TGCGCCAGCAGCCTGGGACAGAGCAATCAGCCCCAGCATTTT. Its protein product is CASSLGQSNQPQHF. The full variable domain, rest sourced from reference TRBV5-1 and TRBJ1-5, is KAGVTQTPRYLIKTRGQQVTLSCSPISGHRSVSWYQQTPGQGLQFLFEYFSETQRNKGNFPGRFSGRQFSNSRSEMNVSTLELGDSALYLCASSLGQSNQPQHFGDGTRLSIL.

The chain employs TRBV2 and TRBJ1-5; TRBD1 might be the D (5 bases). Germline CDR1 reads SNHLY; CDR2 reads FYNNEI. This CDR3 has 12 amino acids. Between the trimmed V and J ends, which lost 7 bases and 5 bases, there was a span of 9 bases. CDR3 residues: CASTAGDQPQHF. CDR3 DNA: TGTGCCAGCACGGCGGGGGATCAGCCCCAGCATTTT.

The rearrangement links TRBV18 to TRBJ1-1; TRBD1 matches at 9 bases. Per germline, CDR1 KGHSH and CDR2 LQKENI. This CDR3 is 14 amino acids long. V lost 6 bases to trimming and J lost 11 bases; unmatched junction nucleotides: 13. CDR3 sequence reads: CASSSTGGAEDAFF. DNA for the CDR3: TGTGCCAGCTCTTCAACAGGGGGCGCCGAAGACGCTTTCTTT.

The CDR3 DNA reads TGTGCCAGCAGCCTGGGGACGTCCCTCTATGGCTACACCTTC. Amino acid sequence: CASSLGTSLYGYTF. The chain uses TRBV28 and TRBJ1-2; D might be TRBD1 (5 bases). Trimming removed 6 bases from V and 4 bases from J, with 15 bases in between. The CDR3 spans 14 residues. CDR1 is MDHEN, CDR2 SYDVKM, per germline.

The rearrangement joins TRBV11-3 to TRBJ2-1; a weak D match, TRBD2 (5 bases). The CDR3 runs 13 residues. The V and J ends lost 0 bases and 9 bases respectively, with 9 bases between them. Germline V gene data show CDR1 as SGHNT and CDR2 as YENEEA. CDR3 DNA sequence: TGTGCCAGCAGCTTAGATCATGCGGGTGAGCAGTTCTTC. Translation gives CASSLDHAGEQFF. Full variable domain (outside the CDR3, taken from reference TRBV11-3 and TRBJ2-1): EAGVVQSPRYKIIEKKQPVAFWCNPISGHNTLYWYLQNLGQGPELLIRYENEEAVDDSQLPKDRFSAERLKGVDSTLKIQPAELGDSAVYLCASSLDHAGEQFFGPGTRLTVL.

A single count supports this clone. This sequence joins TRBV7-6 and TRBJ2-7, with D perhaps TRBD2 (5 bases). CDR1 SGHVS and CDR2 FNYEAQ come from the germline V gene. This CDR3 is 13 amino acids long. Trimming removed 3 bases at V and 6 bases at J, with 12 bases between. CDR3 coding DNA: TGTGCCAGCAGCTTCAGAGAGGGTGTCGAGCAGTACGTC. Encoded protein: CASSFREGVEQYV.

The V call is TRBV10-3, the J call TRBJ1-1; TRBD1 aligns across 7 bases. V trimming: 2 bases; J trimming: 4 bases; junction bases outside the gene matches: 4. The CDR3 is 14 residues long. CDR1 is ENHRY and CDR2 is SYGVKD in the germline V gene. CDR3 residues: CAISEVTGVTEAFF. Written as DNA, the CDR3 is TGTGCCATCAGTGAGGTTACAGGGGTCACTGAAGCTTTCTTT.

The CDR3 sequence is CASSPRGETQYF. The CDR3, as DNA: TGTGCCAGCAGCCCTCGCGGGGAGACCCAGTACTTC. This chain joins TRBV4-2 and TRBJ2-7; the D gene is possibly TRBD2 (5 bases). The DNA end is a closer match to TRBJ2-5, so the J assignment may be wrong. Germline CDR1 reads LGHNA; CDR2 reads YNFKEQ. The CDR3 runs 12 residues.

This clone was seen a handful of times. The chain couples TRBV9 to TRBJ2-3, with unresolved D. The ends were cut back, 3 bases at V and 3 bases at J, with 14 bases in the middle. The CDR3 is made up of 15 amino acids. Germline V gives CDR1 SGDLS, CDR2 YYNGEE. DNA of the CDR3: TGTGCCAGCAGCGCCTGGACGAGCAAAACAGATACGCAGTATTTT. It encodes CASSAWTSKTDTQYF.

The chain has TRBV4-1 and TRBJ1-2; possible D gene TRBD1, 6 bases. The CDR3 loop spans 17 amino acids. Trimming left V 3 bases short and J 0 bases short, with 17 bases between. The germline CDR1 and CDR2 sequences are MGHRA and YSYEKL. The CDR3 is CASSQTGTHSSNYGYTF. Written as DNA, the CDR3 is TGCGCCAGCAGCCAGACCGGGACACATAGTTCTAACTATGGCTACACCTTC.

This clone was seen only a few times. The rearrangement uses TRBV2 and TRBJ1-3; D is ambiguous. The V and J ends lost 8 bases and 2 bases respectively, with 13 bases between them. This CDR3 spans 14 amino acids. CDR1 is SNHLY, CDR2 FYNNEI, per germline. CDR3 nucleotide sequence: TGTGCCAGCGGGTCCCTGCTTACTGGAAACACCATATATTTT. This encodes CASGSLLTGNTIYF.

The V and J genes are TRBV28 and TRBJ1-6, with D possibly being TRBD1 (5 bases). In germline, CDR1 is MDHEN, CDR2 SYDVKM. V lost 8 bases to trimming and J lost 10 bases, with 9 bases between them. The CDR3 runs 11 residues. This CDR3 is CASGDSSPLHF. In nucleotides, the CDR3 is TGTGCCAGCGGGGACTCATCACCCCTCCACTTT.

Written as DNA, the CDR3 is TGCGCCAGCAGCTCACGTCAGGAGGGACCCACAGATACGCAGTATTTT. This translates into CASSSRQEGPTDTQYF. The J gene is TRBJ2-3, the V gene TRBV5-1; TRBD2 might be the D (6 bases). The V end was cut by 3 bases, the J end by 2 bases, with 16 bases between. This CDR3 is built from 16 residues. Germline V gene lookup returns CDR1 SGHRS and CDR2 YFSETQ.

The chain joins TRBV2 to TRBJ1-4; D not resolved. Trimming removed 6 bases from V and 8 bases from J, with 7 bases in between. This CDR3 spans 11 amino acids. Germline V lookup: CDR1 SNHLY, CDR2 FYNNEI. The CDR3 spells CASRTKEKLFF. The CDR3 coding sequence is TGTGCCAGCAGAACCAAAGAAAAACTGTTTTTT.

This sequence joins TRBV5-1 and TRBJ2-5; D may be TRBD1 (6 bases). CDR1 and CDR2 from the germline V gene are SGHRS and YFSETQ. This CDR3 comprises 13 residues. The germline V and J ends were trimmed by 3 bases and 2 bases, with 8 bases remaining between them. CDR3 coding DNA: TGCGCCAGCAGCTGGACAGCTCAAGAGACCCAGTACTTC. This codes for CASSWTAQETQYF. The full variable domain, in which reference TRBV5-1 and TRBJ2-5 provide the parts outside the CDR3, is KAGVTQTPRYLIKTRGQQVTLSCSPISGHRSVSWYQQTPGQGLQFLFEYFSETQRNKGNFPGRFSGRQFSNSRSEMNVSTLELGDSALYLCASSWTAQETQYFGPGTRLLVL.

The chain carries TRBV28 and TRBJ1-4; perhaps TRBD1 as D (6 bases). The CDR3 totals 16 residues. Trimming shortened V by 4 bases and J by 4 bases, and 16 bases separated the two germline ends. The germline CDR1 and CDR2 sequences are MDHEN and SYDVKM. The CDR3 nucleotides are TGTGCCAGCAGTTCCCCCCGGGGGGCGGGTAATGAAAAACTGTTTTTT. It translates to CASSSPRGAGNEKLFF.

This clone was picked up a small number of times. The rearrangement links TRBV6-5 to TRBJ1-2; D remains ambiguous. The CDR3 is 14 amino acids. V lost 4 bases and J 6 bases, leaving 15 bases between the germline ends. In germline, CDR1 is MNHEY, CDR2 SVGAGI. The CDR3 protein is CASSSWTGLDGYTF. For the CDR3, the DNA is TGTGCCAGCAGTTCCTGGACCGGATTAGATGGCTACACCTTC.

V usage is TRBV4-3 and J usage is TRBJ1-2, with 8 nucleotides matching TRBD1. This CDR3 region has 13 residues. In germline, CDR1 is LGHNA, CDR2 YSLEER. With V trimmed by 1 base and J by 10 bases, 5 bases remained unmatched. CDR3: CASSQVQGGVYTF. CDR3 DNA sequence: TGCGCCAGCAGCCAAGTACAGGGGGGGGTCTACACCTTC.

CDR3: CASSVATRGTGSGKLFF. The CDR3 DNA is TGTGCCAGCAGCGTCGCCACGAGGGGGACAGGGTCCGGAAAACTGTTTTTT. The chain employs TRBV9 and TRBJ1-4; 9 bases map to TRBD1. The CDR3 has 17 residues. V gave up 2 bases and J gave up 10 bases; unmatched junction bases: 15. The V gene's germline CDR1 is SGDLS and CDR2 YYNGEE.

The chain couples TRBV7-8 to TRBJ1-5; the D is unclear. V shed 2 bases and J shed 3 bases, with 8 bases lying between them. The CDR3 sequence is 14 residues long. Per germline, CDR1 SGHVS and CDR2 FQNEAQ. DNA of the CDR3: TGTGCCAGCAGCTTACCTCGGGACAATCAGCCCCAGCATTTT. Its protein product is CASSLPRDNQPQHF.

This clone was observed a few times. The chain employs TRBV18 and TRBJ2-7; D is uncertain. CDR3 size: 12 residues. V gave up 6 bases and J gave up 3 bases, with 9 bases separating them. Germline CDR1 reads KGHSH; CDR2 reads LQKENI. This chain's CDR3 is CASSSTNYEQYF. The CDR3 coding sequence is TGTGCCAGCTCGTCCACGAACTACGAGCAGTACTTC.

The table lists this clone with a few counts. V gene TRBV7-6 combines with J gene TRBJ1-3, with D unresolved. This CDR3 contains 12 residues. V was cut by 5 bases and J by 6 bases, with 8 bases left in between. CDR1 and CDR2 from the germline V gene are SGHVS and FNYEAQ. The CDR3 loop is CASSLDSNTIYF. CDR3 coding DNA: TGTGCCAGCAGCCTGGACTCAAACACCATATATTTT.